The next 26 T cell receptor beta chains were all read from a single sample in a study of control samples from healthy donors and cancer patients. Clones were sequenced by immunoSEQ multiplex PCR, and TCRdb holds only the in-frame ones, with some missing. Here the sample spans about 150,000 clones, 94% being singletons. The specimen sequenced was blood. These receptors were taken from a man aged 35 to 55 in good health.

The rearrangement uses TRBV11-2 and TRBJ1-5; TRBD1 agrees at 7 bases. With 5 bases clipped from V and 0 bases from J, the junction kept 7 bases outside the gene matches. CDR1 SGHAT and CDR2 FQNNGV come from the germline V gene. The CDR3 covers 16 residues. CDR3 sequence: CASSQGQQYSNQPQHF. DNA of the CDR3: TGTGCCAGCAGCCAGGGACAGCAATATAGCAATCAGCCCCAGCATTTT.

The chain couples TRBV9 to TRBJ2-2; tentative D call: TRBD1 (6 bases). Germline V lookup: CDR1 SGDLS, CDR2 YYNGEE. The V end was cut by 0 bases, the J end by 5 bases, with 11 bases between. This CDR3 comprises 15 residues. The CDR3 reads CASSVAGAGTGELFF. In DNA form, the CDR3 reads TGTGCCAGCAGCGTAGCAGGGGCAGGGACCGGGGAGCTGTTTTTT.

The CDR3 protein is CASSIVRGWGNQPQHF. CDR3 nucleotides: TGTGCCAGTAGTATCGTGCGGGGATGGGGCAATCAGCCCCAGCATTTT. The V call is TRBV19, the J call TRBJ1-5; D remains ambiguous. The CDR3 runs 16 residues. Germline V gene sequence: CDR1 LNHDA, CDR2 SQIVND (reference sequence). Trimming removed 3 bases at V and 2 bases at J, with 14 bases between.

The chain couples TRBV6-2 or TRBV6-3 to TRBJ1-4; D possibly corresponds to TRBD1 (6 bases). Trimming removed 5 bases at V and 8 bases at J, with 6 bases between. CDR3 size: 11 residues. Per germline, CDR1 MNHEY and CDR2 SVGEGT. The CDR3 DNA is TGTGCCAGCAGTCAGGGGGAAAAACTGTTTTTT. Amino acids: CASSQGEKLFF.

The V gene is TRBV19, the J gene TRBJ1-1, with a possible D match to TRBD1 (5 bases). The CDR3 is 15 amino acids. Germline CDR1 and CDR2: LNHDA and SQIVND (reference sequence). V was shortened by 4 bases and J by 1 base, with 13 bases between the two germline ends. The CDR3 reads CASSTRQPPNTEAFF. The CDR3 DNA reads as TGTGCCAGTAGTACGCGACAGCCGCCGAACACTGAAGCTTTCTTT.

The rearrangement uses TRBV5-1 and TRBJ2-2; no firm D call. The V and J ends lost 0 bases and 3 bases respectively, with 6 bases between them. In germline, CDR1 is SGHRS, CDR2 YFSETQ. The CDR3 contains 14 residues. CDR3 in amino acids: CASSLVTDTGELFF. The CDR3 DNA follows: TGCGCCAGCAGCTTGGTAACAGACACCGGGGAGCTGTTTTTT.

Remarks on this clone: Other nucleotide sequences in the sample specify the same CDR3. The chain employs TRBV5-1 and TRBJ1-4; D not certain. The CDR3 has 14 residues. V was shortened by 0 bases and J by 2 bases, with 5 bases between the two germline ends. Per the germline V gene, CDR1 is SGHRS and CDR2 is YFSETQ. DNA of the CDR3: TGCGCCAGCAGCTTGGGAGCGACTAATGAAAAACTGTTTTTT. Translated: CASSLGATNEKLFF.

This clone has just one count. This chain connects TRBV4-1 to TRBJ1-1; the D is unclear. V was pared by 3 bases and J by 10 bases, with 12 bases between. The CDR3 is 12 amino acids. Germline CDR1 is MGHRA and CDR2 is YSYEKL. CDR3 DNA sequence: TGCGCCAGCAGCCATCTAGGCGACTTAGCTTTCTTT. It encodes CASSHLGDLAFF.

CDR3 sequence reads: CASSLEDPRNEQFF. CDR3 DNA: TGCGCCAGCAGCTTGGAAGATCCCAGAAATGAGCAGTTCTTC. The rearrangement uses TRBV5-1 and TRBJ2-1; D remains ambiguous. CDR1 and CDR2 (germline): SGHRS, YFSETQ. V gave up 0 bases and J gave up 7 bases, with 11 bases separating them. CDR3 length: 14 amino acids.

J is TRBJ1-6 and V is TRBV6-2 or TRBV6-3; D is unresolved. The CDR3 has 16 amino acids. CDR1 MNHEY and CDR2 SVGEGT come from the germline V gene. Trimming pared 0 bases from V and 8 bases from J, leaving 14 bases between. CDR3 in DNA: TGTGCCAGCAGTTACTCGAAGGGCAGCGGACATTCACCCCTCCACTTT. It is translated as CASSYSKGSGHSPLHF.

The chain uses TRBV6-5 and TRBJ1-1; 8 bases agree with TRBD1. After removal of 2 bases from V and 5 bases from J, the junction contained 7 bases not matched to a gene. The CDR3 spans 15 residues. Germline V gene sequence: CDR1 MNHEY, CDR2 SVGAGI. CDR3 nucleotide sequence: TGTGCCAGCAGTTACCCCACAGGGGGGCGGACTGAAGCTTTCTTT. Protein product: CASSYPTGGRTEAFF.

CDR3 sequence (DNA): TGTGCCAGCAGTTTAAGTGGGATAGAAGCTTTCTTT. Amino acid sequence: CASSLSGIEAFF. The chain combines TRBV28 with TRBJ1-1; D gene unclear. Trimming left V 2 bases short and J 8 bases short, with 9 bases between. This CDR3 spans 12 amino acids. CDR1 is MDHEN, CDR2 SYDVKM, per germline.

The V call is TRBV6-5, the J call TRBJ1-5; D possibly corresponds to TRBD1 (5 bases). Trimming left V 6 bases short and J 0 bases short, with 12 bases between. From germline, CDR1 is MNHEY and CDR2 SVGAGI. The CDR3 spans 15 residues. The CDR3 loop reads CASSLGHYSNQPQHF. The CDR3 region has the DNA TGTGCCAGCAGCCTAGGACATTATAGCAATCAGCCCCAGCATTTT.

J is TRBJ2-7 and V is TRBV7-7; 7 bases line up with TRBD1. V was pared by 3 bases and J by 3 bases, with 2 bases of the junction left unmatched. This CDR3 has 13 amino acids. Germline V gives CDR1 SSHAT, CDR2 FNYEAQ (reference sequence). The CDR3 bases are TGTGCCAGCAGCTTGGGACAGTACTACGAGCAGTACTTC. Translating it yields CASSLGQYYEQYF.

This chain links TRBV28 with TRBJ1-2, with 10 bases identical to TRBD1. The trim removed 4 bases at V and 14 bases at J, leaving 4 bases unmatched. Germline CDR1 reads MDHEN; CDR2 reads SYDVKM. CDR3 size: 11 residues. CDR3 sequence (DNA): TGTGCCAGCAGTTGGGACAGGGGATTAACCTTC. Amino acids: CASSWDRGLTF.

Here the CDR3 DNA reads TGCGCCAGCAGCTTTGACTCCCCCGGAGATACGCAGTATTTT. Translation gives CASSFDSPGDTQYF. The chain links TRBV5-1 to TRBJ2-3; D is unresolved. CDR3 length: 14 residues. V lost 2 bases to trimming and J lost 5 bases, with 12 bases between them. Per the germline V gene, CDR1 is SGHRS and CDR2 is YFSETQ.

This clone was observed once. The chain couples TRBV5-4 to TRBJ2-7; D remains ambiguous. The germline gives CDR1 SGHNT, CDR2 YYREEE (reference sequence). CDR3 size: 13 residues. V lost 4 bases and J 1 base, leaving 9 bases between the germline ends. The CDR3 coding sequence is TGTGCCAGCAGCCGAGGAAATTCCTACGAGCAGTACTTC. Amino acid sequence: CASSRGNSYEQYF.

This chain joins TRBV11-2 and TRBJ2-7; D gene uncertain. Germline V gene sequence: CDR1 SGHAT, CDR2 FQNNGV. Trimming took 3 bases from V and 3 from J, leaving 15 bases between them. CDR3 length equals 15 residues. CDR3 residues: CASSFRDPESYEQYF. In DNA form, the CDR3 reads TGTGCCAGCAGCTTTAGGGATCCCGAAAGCTACGAGCAGTACTTC.

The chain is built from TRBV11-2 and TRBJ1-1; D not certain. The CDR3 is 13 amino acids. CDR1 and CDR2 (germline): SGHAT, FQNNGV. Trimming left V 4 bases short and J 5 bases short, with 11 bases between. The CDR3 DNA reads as TGTGCCAGCAGCTCTGTATTGATAACTGAAGCTTTCTTT. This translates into CASSSVLITEAFF.

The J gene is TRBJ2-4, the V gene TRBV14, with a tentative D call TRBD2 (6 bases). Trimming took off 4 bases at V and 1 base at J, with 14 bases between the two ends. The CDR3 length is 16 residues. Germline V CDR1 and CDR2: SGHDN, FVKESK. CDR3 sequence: CASSPTSGLAKNIQYF. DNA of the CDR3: TGTGCCAGCAGCCCGACTAGTGGTCTGGCCAAAAACATTCAGTACTTC.

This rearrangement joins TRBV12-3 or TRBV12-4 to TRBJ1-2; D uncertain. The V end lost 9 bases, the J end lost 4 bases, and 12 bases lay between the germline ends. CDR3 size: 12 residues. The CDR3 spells CASLRAGYGYTF. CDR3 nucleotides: TGTGCCAGTCTTCGAGCTGGCTATGGCTACACCTTC.

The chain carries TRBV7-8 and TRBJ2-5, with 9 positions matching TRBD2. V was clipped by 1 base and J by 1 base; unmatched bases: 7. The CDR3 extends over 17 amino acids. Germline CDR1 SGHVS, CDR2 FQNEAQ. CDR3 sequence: CASSLGWGGGAQETQYF. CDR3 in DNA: TGTGCCAGCAGCTTAGGTTGGGGCGGGGGGGCCCAAGAGACCCAGTACTTC. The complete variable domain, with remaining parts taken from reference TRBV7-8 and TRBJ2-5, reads GAGVSQSPRYKVAKRGQDVALRCDPISGHVSLFWYQQALGQGPEFLTYFQNEAQLDKSGLPSDRFFAERPEGSVSTLKIQRTQQEDSAVYLCASSLGWGGGAQETQYFGPGTRLLVL.

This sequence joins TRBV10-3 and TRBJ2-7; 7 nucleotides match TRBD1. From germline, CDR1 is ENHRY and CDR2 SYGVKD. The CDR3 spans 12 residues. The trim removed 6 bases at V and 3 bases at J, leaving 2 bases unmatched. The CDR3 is CAIRGDSYEQYF. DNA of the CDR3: TGTGCCATCAGGGGGGACAGCTACGAGCAGTACTTC.

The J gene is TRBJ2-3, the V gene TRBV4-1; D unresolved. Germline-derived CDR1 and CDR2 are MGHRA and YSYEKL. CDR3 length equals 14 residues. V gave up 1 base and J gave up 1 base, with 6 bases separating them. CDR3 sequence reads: CASSQAVGTDTQYF. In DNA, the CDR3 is TGCGCCAGCAGCCAAGCTGTGGGCACAGATACGCAGTATTTT.

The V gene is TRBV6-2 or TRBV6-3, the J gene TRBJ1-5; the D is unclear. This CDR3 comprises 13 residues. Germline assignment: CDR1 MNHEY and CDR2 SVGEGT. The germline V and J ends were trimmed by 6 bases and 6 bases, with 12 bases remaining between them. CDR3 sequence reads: CASSPGLSQPQHF. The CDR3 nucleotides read TGTGCCAGCAGCCCGGGATTAAGTCAGCCCCAGCATTTT.

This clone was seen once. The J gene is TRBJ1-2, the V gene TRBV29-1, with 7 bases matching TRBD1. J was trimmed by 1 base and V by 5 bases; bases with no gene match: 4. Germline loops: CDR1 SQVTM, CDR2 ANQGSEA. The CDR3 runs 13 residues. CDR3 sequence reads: CSVFTGVNYGYTF. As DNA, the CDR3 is TGCAGCGTTTTCACAGGGGTTAACTATGGCTACACCTTC. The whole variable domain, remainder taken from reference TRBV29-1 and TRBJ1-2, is SAVISQKPSRDICQRGTSLTIQCQVDSQVTMMFWYRQQPGQSLTLIATANQGSEATYESGFVIDKFPISRPNLTFSTLTVSNMSPEDSSIYLCSVFTGVNYGYTFGSGTRLTVV.